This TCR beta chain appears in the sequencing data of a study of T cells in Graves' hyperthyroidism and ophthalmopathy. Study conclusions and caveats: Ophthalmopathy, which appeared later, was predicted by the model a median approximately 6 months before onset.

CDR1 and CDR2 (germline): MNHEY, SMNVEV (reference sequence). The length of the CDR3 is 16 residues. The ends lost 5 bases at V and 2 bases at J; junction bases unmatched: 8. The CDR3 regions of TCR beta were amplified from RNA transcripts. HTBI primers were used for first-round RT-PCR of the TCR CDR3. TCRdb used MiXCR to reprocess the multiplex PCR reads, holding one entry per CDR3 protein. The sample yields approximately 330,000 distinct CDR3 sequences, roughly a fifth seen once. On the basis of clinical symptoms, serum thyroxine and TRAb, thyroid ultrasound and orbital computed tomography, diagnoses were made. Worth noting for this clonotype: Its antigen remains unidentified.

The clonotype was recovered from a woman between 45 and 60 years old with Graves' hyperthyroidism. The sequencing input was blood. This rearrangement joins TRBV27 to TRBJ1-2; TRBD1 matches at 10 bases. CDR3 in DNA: TGTGCCAGCAGTAGAGCCGGGACAGGGGCCAACTATGGCTACACCTTC. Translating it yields CASSRAGTGANYGYTF.